This T cell receptor beta chain is drawn from a study of cytomegalovirus exposure and HLA in healthy donors. Points from the study as a whole: Listed as cytomegalovirus-associated were 150 to 200 TCR beta chains. A later examination showed that TCR association rates differed by HLA locus, with DRB1 most and HLA-C fewest.

A multiplex PCR was run with 60 Vbeta primers and 13 Jbeta primers. Original processing methods: An analysis that came later counted some 80 million unique TCR beta chains, approximately 10 million shared. This table comes from immunoSEQ multiplex PCR, and its TCRdb copy is limited to in-frame clones, with some not included. The DNA was the basis for D and trimming; V, J and clone size are from that table. The data show approximately 150,000 clones, with 70% to 85% seen just once and under 2% held by the top ten. For this clone: The antigen is undetermined.

The V and J ends lost 6 bases and 2 bases, in that order; junction bases with no gene match: 5. CDR1 is MNHEY and CDR2 is SVGAGI in the germline V gene. The CDR3 contains 15 residues. The sequence was obtained from a woman in her twenties or thirties in good health and CMV-seronegative. Sequenced input: PBMCs. This chain uses TRBV6-5 with TRBJ2-3; 10 bases are shared with TRBD2. The CDR3 bases are TGTGCCAGCAGGACGAGCGGGGGGGCCACAGATACGCAGTATTTT. Its protein product is CASRTSGGATDTQYF.